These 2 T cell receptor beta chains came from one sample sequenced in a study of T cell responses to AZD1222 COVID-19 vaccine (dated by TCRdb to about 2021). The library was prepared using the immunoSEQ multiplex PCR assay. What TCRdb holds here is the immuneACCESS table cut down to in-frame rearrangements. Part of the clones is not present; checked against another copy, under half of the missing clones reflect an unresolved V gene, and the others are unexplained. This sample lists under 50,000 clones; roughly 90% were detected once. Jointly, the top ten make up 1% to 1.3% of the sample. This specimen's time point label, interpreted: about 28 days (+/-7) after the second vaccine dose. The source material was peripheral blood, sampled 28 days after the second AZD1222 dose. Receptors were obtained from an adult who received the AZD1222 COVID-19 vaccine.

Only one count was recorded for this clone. The CDR3 nucleotides read TGTGCCAGCAGCAAAGGGACGGTGAACACTGAAGCTTTCTTT. This sequence encodes CASSKGTVNTEAFF. The chain carries TRBV21-1 and TRBJ1-1. TRBV21-1 is tagged as a pseudogene. The CDR3 is made up of 14 amino acids.

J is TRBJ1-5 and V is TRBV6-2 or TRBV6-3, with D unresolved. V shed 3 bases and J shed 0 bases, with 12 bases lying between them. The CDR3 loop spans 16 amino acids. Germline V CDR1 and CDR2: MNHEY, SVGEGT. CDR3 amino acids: CASSYLGGNSNQPQHF. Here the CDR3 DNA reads TGTGCCAGCAGTTATTTAGGAGGGAATAGCAATCAGCCCCAGCATTTT.